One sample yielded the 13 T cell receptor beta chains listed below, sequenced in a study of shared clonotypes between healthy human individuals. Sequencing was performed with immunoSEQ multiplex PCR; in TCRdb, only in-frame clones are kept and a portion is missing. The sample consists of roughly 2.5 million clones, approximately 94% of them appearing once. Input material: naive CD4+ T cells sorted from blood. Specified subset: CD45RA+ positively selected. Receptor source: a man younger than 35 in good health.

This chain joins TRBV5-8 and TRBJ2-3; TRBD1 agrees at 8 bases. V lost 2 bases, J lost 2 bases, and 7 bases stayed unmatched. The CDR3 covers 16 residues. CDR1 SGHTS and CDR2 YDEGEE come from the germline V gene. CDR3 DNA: TGTGCCAGCAGCTTTGGGACAGGCCTCCTCACAGATACGCAGTATTTT. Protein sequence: CASSFGTGLLTDTQYF. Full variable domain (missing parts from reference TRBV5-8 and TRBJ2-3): EAGVTQSPTHLIKTRGQQATLRCSPISGHTSVYWYQQALGLGLQFLLWYDEGEERNRGNFPPRFSGRQFPNYSSELNVNALELEDSALYLCASSFGTGLLTDTQYFGPGTRLTVL.

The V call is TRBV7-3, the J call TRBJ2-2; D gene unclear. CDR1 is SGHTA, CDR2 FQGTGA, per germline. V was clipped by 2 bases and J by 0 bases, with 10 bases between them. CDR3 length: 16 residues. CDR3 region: CASSLEVATNTGELFF. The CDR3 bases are TGTGCCAGCAGCTTAGAGGTGGCGACGAACACCGGGGAGCTGTTTTTT.

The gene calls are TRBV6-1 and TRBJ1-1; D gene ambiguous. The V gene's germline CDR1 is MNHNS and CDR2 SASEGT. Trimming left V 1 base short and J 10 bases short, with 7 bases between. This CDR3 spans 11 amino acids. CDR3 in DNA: TGTGCCAGCAGTGAAGACAGAACAGCTTTCTTT. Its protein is CASSEDRTAFF.

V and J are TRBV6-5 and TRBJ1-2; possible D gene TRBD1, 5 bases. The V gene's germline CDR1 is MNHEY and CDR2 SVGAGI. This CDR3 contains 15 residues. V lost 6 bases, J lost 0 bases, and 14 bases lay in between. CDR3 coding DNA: TGTGCCAGCAGGAGGGGATCTAAGACTAACTATGGCTACACCTTC. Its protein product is CASRRGSKTNYGYTF.

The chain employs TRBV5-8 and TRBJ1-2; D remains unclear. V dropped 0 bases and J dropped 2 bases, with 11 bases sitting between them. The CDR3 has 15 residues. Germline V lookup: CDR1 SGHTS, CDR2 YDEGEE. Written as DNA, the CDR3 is TGTGCCAGCAGCTTGGGTGTCCGGAGCAACTATGGCTACACCTTC. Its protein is CASSLGVRSNYGYTF.

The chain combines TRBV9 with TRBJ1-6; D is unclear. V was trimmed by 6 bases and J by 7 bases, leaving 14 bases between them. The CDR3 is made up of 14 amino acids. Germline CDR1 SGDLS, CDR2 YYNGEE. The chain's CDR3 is CASTTGTANSPLHF. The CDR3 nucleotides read TGTGCCAGCACCACGGGCACAGCGAATTCACCCCTCCACTTT.

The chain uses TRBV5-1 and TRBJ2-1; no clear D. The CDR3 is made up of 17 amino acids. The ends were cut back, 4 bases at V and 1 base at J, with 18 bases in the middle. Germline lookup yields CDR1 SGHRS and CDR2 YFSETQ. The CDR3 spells CASSRGGVLGSYNEQFF. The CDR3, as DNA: TGCGCCAGCAGCCGTGGTGGGGTTTTGGGATCCTACAATGAGCAGTTCTTC.

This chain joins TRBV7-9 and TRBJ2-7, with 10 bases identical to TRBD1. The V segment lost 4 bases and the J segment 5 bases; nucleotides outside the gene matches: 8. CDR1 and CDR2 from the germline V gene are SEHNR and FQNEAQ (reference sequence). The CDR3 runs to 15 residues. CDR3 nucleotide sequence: TGTGCCAGCAGCTCGAAACGACAGGGGGCCCACGAGCAGTACTTC. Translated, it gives CASSSKRQGAHEQYF.

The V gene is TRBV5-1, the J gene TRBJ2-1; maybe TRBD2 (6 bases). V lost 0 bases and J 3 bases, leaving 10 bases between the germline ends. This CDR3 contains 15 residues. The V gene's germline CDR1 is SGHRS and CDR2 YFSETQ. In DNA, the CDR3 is TGCGCCAGCAGCTTGGCTCTAGCGAACTACAATGAGCAGTTCTTC. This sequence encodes CASSLALANYNEQFF.

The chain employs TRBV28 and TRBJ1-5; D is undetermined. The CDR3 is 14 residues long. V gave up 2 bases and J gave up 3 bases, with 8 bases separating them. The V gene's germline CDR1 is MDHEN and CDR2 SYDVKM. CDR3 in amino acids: CASSLGGTNQPQHF. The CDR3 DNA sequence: TGTGCCAGCAGTTTAGGAGGTACCAATCAGCCCCAGCATTTT. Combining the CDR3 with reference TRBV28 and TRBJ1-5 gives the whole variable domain DVKVTQSSRYLVKRTGEKVFLECVQDMDHENMFWYRQDPGLGLRLIYFSYDVKMKEKGDIPEGYSVSREKKERFSLILESASTNQTSMYLCASSLGGTNQPQHFGDGTRLSIL.

The CDR3 here is CASSPGRAASYEQYF. In nucleotides, the CDR3 is TGTGCCAGCAGCCCCGGAAGGGCGGCCTCCTACGAGCAGTACTTC. The J gene is TRBJ2-7, the V gene TRBV28, with D uncertain. V was trimmed by 6 bases and J by 0 bases, leaving 15 bases between them. The CDR3 is made up of 15 amino acids. Germline V gene lookup returns CDR1 MDHEN and CDR2 SYDVKM.

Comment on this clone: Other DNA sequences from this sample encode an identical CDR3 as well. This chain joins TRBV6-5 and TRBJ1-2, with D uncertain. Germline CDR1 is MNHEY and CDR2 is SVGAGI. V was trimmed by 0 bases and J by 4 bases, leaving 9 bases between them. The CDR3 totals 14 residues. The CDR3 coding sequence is TGTGCCAGCAGTTACTCGAGGGTTGGCTATGGCTACACCTTC. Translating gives CASSYSRVGYGYTF.

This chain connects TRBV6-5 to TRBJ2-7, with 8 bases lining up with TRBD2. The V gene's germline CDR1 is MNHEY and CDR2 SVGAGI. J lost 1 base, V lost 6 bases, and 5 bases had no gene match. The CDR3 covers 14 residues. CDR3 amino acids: CASRSGTRSYEQYF. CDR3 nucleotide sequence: TGTGCCAGCAGATCCGGGACTAGATCCTACGAGCAGTACTTC.